This T cell receptor beta chain was observed in a study of Ad26.COV2.S vaccination and SARS-CoV-2 variants. Study-level findings and limits: Vaccinees showed greater spike-specific TCR breadth than placebo recipients. Vaccine recipients and placebo recipients showed similar non-spike TCR breadth. Vaccinees reportedly had broad spike-specific CD8+ and CD4+ T cell responses. The TCR-based breadth and depth measures might underestimate overall T cell responses.

This clone occurred a few times. Its target is unknown. Germline loops: CDR1 KGHSH, CDR2 LQKENI. Between the trimmed V and J ends, which lost 1 base and 7 bases, there was a span of 16 bases. This CDR3 comprises 15 residues. The repertoire was sequenced with immunoSEQ multiplex PCR; TCRdb's copy has only in-frame clones and lacks some. The table shows over 110,000 clones, with 86% occurring only once. This sequence originates from a human donor who had recovered from COVID-19. The chain couples TRBV18 to TRBJ1-1; no clear D gene. The sequences come from peripheral blood, collected after recovery from COVID-19. CDR3 loop: CASSPQTVDRGEAFF. CDR3 in DNA: TGTGCCAGCTCACCACAGACTGTCGATCGAGGTGAAGCTTTCTTT.